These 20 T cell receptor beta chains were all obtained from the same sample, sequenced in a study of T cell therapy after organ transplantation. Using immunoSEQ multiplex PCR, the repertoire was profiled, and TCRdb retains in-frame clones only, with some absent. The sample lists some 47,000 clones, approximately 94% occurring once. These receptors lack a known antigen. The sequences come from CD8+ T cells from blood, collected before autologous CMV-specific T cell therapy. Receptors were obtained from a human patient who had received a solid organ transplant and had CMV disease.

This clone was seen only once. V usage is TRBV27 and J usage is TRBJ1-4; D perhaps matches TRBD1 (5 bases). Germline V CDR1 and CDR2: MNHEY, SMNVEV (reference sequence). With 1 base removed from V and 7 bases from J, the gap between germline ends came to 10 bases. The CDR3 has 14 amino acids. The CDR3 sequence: CASSLLGVSEKLFF. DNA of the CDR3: TGTGCCAGCAGTTTATTAGGGGTATCTGAAAAACTGTTTTTT.

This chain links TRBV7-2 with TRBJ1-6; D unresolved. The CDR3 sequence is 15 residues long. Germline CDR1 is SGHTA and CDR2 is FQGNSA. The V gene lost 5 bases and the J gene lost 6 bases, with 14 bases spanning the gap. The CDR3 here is CASSPPGRSNSPLHF. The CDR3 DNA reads TGTGCCAGCAGCCCCCCCGGCCGGAGTAATTCACCCCTCCACTTT.

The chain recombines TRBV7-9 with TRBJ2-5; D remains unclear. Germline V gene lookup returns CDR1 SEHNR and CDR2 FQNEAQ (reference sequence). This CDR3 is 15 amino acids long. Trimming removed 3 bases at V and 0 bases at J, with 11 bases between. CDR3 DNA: TGTGCCAGCAGCTTCGGAATGGGGTACCAAGAGACCCAGTACTTC. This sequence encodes CASSFGMGYQETQYF.

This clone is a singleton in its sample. The CDR3 DNA is TGTGCCAGCTCACCACCGGGAGGCGCCAATCAGCCCCAGCATTTT. Its translation is CASSPPGGANQPQHF. This sequence joins TRBV18 and TRBJ1-5; D is uncertain. V shed 0 bases and J shed 3 bases, with 9 bases lying between them. Germline V gene data show CDR1 as KGHSH and CDR2 as LQKENI. CDR3 length: 15 amino acids.

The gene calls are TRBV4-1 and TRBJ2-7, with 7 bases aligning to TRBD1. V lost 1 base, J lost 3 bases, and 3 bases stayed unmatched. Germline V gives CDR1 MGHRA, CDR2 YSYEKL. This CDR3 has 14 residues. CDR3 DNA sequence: TGCGCCAGCAGCCAAGGGGACAGTCGCTACGAGCAGTACTTC. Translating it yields CASSQGDSRYEQYF.

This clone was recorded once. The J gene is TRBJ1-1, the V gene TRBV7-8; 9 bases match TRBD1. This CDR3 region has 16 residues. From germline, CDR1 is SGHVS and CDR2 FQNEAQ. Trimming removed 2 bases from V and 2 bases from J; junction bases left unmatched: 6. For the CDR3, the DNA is TGTGCCAGCAGCTTACGGGACAGGGAGCGAAACACTGAAGCTTTCTTT. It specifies CASSLRDRERNTEAFF.

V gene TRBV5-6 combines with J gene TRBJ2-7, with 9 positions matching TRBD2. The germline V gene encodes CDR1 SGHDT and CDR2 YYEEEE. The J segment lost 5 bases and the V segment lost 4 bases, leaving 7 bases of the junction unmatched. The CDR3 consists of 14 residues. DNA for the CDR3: TGTGCCAGCAGCCGGGGACTAGCCGAAGACGAGCAGTACTTC. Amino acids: CASSRGLAEDEQYF.

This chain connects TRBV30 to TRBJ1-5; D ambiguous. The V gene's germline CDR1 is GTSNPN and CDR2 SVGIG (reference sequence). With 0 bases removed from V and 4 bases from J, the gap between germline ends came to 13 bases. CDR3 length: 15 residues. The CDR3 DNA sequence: TGTGCCTGGAGTGTACGTATCGGATATAATCAGCCCCAGCATTTT. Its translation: CAWSVRIGYNQPQHF.

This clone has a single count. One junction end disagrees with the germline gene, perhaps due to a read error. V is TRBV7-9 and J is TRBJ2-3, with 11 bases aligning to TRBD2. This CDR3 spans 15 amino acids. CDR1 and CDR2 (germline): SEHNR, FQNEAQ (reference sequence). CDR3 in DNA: TGTGCCAGCAGCGTAGCGGGAGGGCCGGGAGATACGCAGTATTTT. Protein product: CASSVAGGPGDTQYF.

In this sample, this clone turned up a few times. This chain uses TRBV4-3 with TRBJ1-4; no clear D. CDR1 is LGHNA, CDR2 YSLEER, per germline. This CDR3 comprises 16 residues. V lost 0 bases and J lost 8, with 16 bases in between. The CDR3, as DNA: TGCGCCAGCAGCCAAGAAGGAGGGTCCATCTCCGAAAAACTGTTTTTT. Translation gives CASSQEGGSISEKLFF.

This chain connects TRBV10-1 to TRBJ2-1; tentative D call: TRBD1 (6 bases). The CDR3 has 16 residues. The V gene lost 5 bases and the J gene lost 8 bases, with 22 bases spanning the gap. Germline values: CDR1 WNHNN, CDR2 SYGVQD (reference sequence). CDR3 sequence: CASSPNRVAPWDEQFF. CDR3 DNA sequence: TGCGCCAGCAGTCCGAACAGGGTGGCCCCTTGGGATGAGCAGTTCTTC.

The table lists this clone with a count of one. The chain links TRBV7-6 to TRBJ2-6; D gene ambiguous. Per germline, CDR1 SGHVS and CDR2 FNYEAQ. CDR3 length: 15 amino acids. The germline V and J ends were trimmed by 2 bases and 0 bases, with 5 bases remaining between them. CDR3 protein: CASSLIGSGANVLTF. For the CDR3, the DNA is TGTGCCAGCAGCTTAATCGGCTCTGGGGCCAACGTCCTGACTTTC.

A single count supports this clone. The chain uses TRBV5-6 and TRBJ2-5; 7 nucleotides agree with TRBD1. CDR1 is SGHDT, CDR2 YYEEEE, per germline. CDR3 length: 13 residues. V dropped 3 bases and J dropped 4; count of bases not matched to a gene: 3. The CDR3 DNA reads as TGTGCCAGCAGCTGGGACAGAGGAGAGACCCAGTACTTC. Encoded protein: CASSWDRGETQYF.

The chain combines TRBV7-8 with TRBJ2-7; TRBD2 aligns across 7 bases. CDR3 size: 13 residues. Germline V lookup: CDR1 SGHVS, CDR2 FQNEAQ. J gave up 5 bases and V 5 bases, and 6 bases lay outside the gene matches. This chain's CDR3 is CASSPTSINEQYF. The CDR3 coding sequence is TGTGCCAGCAGCCCGACTAGCATCAACGAGCAGTACTTC.

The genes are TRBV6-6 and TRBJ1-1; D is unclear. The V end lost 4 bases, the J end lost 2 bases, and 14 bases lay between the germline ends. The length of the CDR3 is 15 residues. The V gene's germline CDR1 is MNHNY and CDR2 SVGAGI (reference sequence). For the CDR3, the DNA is TGTGCCAGCAGTTCTACGATTGACACAAACACTGAAGCTTTCTTT. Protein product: CASSSTIDTNTEAFF.

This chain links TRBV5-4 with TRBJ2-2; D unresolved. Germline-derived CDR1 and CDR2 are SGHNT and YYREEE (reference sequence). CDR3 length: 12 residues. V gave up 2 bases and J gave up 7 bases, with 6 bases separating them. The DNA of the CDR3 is TGTGCCAGCAGCTTCGGCCTCGGGGAGCTGTTTTTT. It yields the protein CASSFGLGELFF.

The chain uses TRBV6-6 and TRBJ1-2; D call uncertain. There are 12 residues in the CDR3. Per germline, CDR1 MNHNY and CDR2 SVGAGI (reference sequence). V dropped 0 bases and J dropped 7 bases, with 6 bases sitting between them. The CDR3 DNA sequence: TGTGCCAGCAGTTACTCCGGGGTTGGCTACACCTTC. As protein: CASSYSGVGYTF.

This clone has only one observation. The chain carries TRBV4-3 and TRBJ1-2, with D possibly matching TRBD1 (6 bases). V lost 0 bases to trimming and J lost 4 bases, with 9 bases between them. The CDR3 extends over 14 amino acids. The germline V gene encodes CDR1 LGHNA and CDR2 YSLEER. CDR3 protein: CASSQDGRGYGYTF. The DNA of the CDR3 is TGCGCCAGCAGCCAAGATGGCAGGGGCTATGGCTACACCTTC.

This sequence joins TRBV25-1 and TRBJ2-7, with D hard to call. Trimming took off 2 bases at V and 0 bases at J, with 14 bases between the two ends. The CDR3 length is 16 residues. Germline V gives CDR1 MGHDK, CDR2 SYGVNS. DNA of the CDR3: TGTGCCAGCAGTGAAGGTCTAGGGTCCCCCTCCTACGAGCAGTACTTC. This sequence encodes CASSEGLGSPSYEQYF.

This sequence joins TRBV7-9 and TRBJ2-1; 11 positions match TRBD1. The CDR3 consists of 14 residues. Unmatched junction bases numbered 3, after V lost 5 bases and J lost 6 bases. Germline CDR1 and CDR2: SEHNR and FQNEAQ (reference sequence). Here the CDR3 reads CASSLGTGGNEQFF. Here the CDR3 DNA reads TGTGCCAGCAGCCTAGGGACAGGGGGCAATGAGCAGTTCTTC.